This TCR beta chain was captured in a study of lymphopenia after photon versus proton radiotherapy. Findings of the study overall: Under photons, naive T cells and diversity fell while effector/memory populations rose. Oligoclonal CD8+ Temra expansion after nadir drove photon patients' diversity drop. Authors raise, but do not show, better survival with proton therapy.

Germline CDR1 is MGHDK and CDR2 is SYGVNS. This CDR3 contains 14 residues. V was trimmed by 7 bases and J by 3 bases, leaving 13 bases between them. On this clone: The antigen is not known.

The method was immunoSEQ multiplex PCR; TCRdb's version includes in-frame clones alone and lacks a portion of them. The data contain around 150,000 clones, around 85% of them singletons. This sequence originates from a man aged 50-59 years with gastric cancer. The material was peripheral blood, obtained from a patient treated with photon-based radiotherapy. The genes are TRBV25-1 and TRBJ2-1, with TRBD2 as a possible D gene (5 bases). Here the CDR3 reads CASMSAEGYNEQFF. The CDR3 coding sequence is TGTGCCAGCATGTCGGCCGAGGGCTACAATGAGCAGTTCTTC.